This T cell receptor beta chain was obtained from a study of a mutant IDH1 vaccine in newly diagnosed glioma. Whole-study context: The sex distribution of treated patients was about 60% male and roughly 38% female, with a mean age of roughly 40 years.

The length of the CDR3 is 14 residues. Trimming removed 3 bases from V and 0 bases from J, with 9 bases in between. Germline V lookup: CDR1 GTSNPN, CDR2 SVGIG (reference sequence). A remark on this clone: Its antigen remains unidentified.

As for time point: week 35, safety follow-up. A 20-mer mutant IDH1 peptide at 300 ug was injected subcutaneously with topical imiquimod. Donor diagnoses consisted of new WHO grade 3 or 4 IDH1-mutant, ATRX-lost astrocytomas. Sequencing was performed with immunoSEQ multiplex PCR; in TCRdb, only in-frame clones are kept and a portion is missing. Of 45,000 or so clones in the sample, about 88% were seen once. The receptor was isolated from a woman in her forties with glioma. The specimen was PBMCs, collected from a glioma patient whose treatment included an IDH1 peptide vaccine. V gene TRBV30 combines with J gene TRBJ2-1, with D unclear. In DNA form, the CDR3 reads TGTGCCTGGAGCAAACCAAACTCCTACAATGAGCAGTTCTTC. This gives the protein CAWSKPNSYNEQFF.